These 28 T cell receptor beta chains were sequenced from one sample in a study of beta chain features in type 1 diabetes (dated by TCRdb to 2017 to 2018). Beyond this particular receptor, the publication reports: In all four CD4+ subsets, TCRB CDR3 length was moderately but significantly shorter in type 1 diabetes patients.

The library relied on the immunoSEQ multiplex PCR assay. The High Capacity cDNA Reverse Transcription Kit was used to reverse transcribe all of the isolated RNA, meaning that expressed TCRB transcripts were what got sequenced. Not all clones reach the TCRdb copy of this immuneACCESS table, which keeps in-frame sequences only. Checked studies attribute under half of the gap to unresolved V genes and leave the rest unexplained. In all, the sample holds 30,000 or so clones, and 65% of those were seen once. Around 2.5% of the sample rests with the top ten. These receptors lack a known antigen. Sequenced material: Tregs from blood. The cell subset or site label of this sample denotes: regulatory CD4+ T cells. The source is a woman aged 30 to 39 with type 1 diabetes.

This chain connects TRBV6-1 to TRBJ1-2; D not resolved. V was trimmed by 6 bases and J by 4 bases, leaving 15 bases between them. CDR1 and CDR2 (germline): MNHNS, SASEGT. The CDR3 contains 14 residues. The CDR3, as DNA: TGTGCCAGCAGACCTGCGGATCCACTCTATGGCTACACCTTC. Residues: CASRPADPLYGYTF.

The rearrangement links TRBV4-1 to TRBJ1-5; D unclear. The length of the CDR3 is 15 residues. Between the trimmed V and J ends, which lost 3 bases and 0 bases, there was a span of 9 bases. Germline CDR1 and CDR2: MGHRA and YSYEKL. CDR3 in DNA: TGCGCCAGCAGCCAGGGCCCTGATAGCAATCAGCCCCAGCATTTT. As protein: CASSQGPDSNQPQHF.

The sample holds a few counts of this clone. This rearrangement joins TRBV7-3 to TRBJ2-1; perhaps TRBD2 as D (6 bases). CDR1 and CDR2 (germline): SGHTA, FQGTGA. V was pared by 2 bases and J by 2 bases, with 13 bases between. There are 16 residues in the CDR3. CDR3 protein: CASSLGGTGAYNEQFF. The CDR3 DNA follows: TGTGCCAGCAGCTTAGGCGGGACGGGCGCCTACAATGAGCAGTTCTTC.

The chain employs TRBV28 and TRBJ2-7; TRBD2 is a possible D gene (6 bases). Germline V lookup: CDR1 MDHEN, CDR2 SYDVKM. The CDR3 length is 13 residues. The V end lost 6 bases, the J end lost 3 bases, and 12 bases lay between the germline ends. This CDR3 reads CASSLGGIYEQYF. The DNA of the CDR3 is TGTGCCAGCAGCCTGGGGGGAATCTACGAGCAGTACTTC. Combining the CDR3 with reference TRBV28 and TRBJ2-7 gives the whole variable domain DVKVTQSSRYLVKRTGEKVFLECVQDMDHENMFWYRQDPGLGLRLIYFSYDVKMKEKGDIPEGYSVSREKKERFSLILESASTNQTSMYLCASSLGGIYEQYFGPGTRLTVT.

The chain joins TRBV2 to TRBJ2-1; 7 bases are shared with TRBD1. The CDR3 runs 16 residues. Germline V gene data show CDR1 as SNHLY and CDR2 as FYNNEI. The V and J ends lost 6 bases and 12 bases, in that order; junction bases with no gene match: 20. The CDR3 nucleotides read TGTGCCAGCAGGGAAAGAGGGGACAGAAGGGCGACCCGGCAGTTCTTC. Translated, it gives CASRERGDRRATRQFF.

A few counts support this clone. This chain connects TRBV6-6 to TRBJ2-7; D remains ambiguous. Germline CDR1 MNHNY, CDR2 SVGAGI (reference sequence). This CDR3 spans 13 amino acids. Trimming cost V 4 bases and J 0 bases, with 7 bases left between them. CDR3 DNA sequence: TGTGCCAGCAGTTCAGGCGACTCCTACGAGCAGTACTTC. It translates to CASSSGDSYEQYF.

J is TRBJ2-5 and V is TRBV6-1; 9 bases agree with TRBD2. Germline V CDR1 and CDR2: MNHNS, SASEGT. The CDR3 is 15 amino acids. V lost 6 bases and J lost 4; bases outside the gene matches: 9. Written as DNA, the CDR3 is TGTGCCAGCAGAGGGAGGGCGGGAGGGATAGAGACCCAGTACTTC. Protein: CASRGRAGGIETQYF.

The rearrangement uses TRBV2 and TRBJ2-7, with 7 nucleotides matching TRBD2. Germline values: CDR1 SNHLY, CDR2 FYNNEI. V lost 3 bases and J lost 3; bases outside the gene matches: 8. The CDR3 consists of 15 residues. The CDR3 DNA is TGTGCCAGCAGTGACCAAGGACTAGTAGTCTACGAGCAGTACTTC. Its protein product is CASSDQGLVVYEQYF.

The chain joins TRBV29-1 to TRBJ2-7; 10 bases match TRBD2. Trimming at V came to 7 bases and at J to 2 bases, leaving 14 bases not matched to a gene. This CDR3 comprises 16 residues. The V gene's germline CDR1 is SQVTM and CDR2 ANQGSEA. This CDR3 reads CSALGEASGSPYEQYF. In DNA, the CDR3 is TGCAGCGCCCTGGGAGAAGCTAGCGGGAGTCCCTACGAGCAGTACTTC.

CDR3 nucleotide sequence: TGTGCCAGCAGCTTTTACGGGGGAGGGGAGAGATACAATGAGCAGTTCTTC. Translating gives CASSFYGGGERYNEQFF. The chain joins TRBV5-8 to TRBJ2-1, with 7 bases identical to TRBD2. Unmatched junction bases numbered 12, after V lost 2 bases and J lost 4 bases. Germline-derived CDR1 and CDR2 are SGHTS and YDEGEE. The CDR3 sequence is 17 residues long.

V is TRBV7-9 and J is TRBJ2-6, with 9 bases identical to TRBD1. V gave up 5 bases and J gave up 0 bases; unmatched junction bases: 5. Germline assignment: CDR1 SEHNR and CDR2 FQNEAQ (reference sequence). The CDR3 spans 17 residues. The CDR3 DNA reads TGTGCCAGCAGCGCGACAGGGGGAACCTCTGGGGCCAACGTCCTGACTTTC. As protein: CASSATGGTSGANVLTF.

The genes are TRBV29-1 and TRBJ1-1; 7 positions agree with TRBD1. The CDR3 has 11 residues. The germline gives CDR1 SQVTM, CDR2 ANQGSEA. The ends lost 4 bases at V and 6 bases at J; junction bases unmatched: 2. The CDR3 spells CSVGDSPEAFF. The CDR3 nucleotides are TGCAGCGTTGGGGACAGCCCTGAAGCTTTCTTT.

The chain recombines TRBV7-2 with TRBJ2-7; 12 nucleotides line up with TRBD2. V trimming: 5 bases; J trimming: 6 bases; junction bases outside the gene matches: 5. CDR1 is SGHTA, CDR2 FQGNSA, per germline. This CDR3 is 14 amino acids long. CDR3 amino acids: CASSPTSGRLEQYF. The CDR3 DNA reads TGTGCCAGCAGCCCGACTAGCGGGAGACTCGAGCAGTACTTC.

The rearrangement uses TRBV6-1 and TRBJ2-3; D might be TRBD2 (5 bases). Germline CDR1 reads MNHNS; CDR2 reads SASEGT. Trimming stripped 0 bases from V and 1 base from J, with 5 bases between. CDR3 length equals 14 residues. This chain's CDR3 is CASSEAGGTDTQYF. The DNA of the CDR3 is TGTGCCAGCAGTGAAGCCGGGGGCACAGATACGCAGTATTTT.

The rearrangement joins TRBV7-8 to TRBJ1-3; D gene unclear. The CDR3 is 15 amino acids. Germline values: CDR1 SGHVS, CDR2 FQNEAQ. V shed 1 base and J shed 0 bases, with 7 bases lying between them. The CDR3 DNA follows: TGTGCCAGCAGCTTAGAGCTACCCTCTGGAAACACCATATATTTT. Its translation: CASSLELPSGNTIYF.

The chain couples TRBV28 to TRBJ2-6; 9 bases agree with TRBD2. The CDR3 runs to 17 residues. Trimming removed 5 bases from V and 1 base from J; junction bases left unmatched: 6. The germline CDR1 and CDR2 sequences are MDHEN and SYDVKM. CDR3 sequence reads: CASSASSGESGANVLTF. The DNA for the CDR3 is TGTGCCAGCAGTGCGTCTAGCGGGGAATCTGGGGCCAACGTCCTGACTTTC. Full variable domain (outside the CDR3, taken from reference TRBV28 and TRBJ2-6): DVKVTQSSRYLVKRTGEKVFLECVQDMDHENMFWYRQDPGLGLRLIYFSYDVKMKEKGDIPEGYSVSREKKERFSLILESASTNQTSMYLCASSASSGESGANVLTFGAGSRLTVL.

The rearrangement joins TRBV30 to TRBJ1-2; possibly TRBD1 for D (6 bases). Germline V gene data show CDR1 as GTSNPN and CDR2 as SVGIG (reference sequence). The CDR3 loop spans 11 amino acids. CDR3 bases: TGTGCTATAATACTTACACAGGGATACACCTTC. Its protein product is CAIILTQGYTF.

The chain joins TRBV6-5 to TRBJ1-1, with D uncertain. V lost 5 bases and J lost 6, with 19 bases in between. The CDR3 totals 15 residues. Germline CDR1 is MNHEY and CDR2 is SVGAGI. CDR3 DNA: TGTGCCAGCAGTCCAAGAGGCCGCTCCGGGGCTGAAGCTTTCTTT. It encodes CASSPRGRSGAEAFF.

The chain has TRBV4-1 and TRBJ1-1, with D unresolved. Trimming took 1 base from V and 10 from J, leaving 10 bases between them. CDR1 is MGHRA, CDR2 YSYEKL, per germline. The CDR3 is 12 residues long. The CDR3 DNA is TGCGCCAGCAGCCAAGCTCGCGGGAGAGCTTTCTTT. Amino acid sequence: CASSQARGRAFF.

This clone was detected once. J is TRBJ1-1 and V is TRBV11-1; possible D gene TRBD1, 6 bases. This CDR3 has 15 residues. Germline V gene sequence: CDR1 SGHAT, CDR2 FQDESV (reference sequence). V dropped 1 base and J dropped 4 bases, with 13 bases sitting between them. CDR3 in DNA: TGTGCCAGCAGCTTAGTTGGGGACAAGATCACTGAAGCTTTCTTT. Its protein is CASSLVGDKITEAFF. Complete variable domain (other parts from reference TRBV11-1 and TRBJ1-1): EAEVAQSPRYKITEKSQAVAFWCDPISGHATLYWYRQILGQGPELLVQFQDESVVDDSQLPKDRFSAERLKGVDSTLKIQPAELGDSAMYLCASSLVGDKITEAFFGQGTRLTVV.

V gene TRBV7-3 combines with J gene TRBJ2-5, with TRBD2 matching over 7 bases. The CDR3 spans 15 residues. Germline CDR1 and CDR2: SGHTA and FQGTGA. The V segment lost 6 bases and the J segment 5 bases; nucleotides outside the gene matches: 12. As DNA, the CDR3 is TGTGCCAGCAGGGAAGGCGGGAGTAACGGGGAGACCCAGTACTTC. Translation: CASREGGSNGETQYF.

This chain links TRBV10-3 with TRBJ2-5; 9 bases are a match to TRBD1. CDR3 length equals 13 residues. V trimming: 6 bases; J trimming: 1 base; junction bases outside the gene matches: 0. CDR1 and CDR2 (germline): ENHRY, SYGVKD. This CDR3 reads CAIRGQGQETQYF. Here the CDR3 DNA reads TGTGCCATCAGGGGACAGGGCCAAGAGACCCAGTACTTC.

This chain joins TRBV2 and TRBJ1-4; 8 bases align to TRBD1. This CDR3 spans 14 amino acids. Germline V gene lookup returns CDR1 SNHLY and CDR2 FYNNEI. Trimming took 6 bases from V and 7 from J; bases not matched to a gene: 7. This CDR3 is CASSDPGTGEKLFF. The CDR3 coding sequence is TGTGCCAGCAGCGATCCCGGGACAGGTGAAAAACTGTTTTTT.

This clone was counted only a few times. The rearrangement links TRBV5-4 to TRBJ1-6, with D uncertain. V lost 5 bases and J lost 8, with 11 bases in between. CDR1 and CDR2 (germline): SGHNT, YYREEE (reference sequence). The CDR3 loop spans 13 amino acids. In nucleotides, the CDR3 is TGTGCCAGCAGGATATCATCGGATTCACCCCTCCACTTT. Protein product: CASRISSDSPLHF.

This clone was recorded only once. CDR3 bases: TGTGCCAGTAGCCCAGCGTCAGGGGAGACCCAGTACTTC. Translating gives CASSPASGETQYF. The rearrangement joins TRBV19 to TRBJ2-5; possible D gene TRBD1, 5 bases. V lost 6 bases to trimming and J lost 5 bases, with 13 bases between them. CDR3 size: 13 residues. Germline V CDR1 and CDR2: LNHDA, SQIVND (reference sequence).

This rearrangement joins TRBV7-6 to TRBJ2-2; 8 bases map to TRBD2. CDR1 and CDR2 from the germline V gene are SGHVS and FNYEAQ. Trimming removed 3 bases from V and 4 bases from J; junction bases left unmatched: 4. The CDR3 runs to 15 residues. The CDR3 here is CASSFSSGTTGELFF. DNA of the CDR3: TGTGCCAGCAGCTTCAGTAGCGGGACCACCGGGGAGCTGTTTTTT.

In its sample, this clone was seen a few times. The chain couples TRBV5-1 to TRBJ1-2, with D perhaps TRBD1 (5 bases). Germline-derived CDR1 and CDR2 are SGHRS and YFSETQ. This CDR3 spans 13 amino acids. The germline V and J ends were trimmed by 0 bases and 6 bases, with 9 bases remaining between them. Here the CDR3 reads CASSLGGDDGYTF. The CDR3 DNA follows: TGCGCCAGCAGCTTGGGGGGGGACGATGGCTACACCTTC. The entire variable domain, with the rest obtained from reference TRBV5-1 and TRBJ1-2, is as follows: KAGVTQTPRYLIKTRGQQVTLSCSPISGHRSVSWYQQTPGQGLQFLFEYFSETQRNKGNFPGRFSGRQFSNSRSEMNVSTLELGDSALYLCASSLGGDDGYTFGSGTRLTVV.

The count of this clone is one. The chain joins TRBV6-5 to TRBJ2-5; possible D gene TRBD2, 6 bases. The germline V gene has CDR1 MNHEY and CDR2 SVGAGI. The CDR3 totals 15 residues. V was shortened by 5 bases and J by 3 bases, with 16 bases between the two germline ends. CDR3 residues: CASSRIGSLKETQYF. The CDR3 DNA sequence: TGTGCCAGCAGTCGGATCGGGAGCCTGAAAGAGACCCAGTACTTC.